This TCR beta chain was identified during a study of cytomegalovirus exposure and HLA in healthy donors. Study-wide findings and caveats: Subsequent analysis revealed that first-cohort TCR clusters tended to co-occur in the approximately 120 validation repertoires.

The protocol was immunoSEQ multiplex PCR, while the TCRdb copy is restricted to in-frame clones and leaves out a portion. The sample carries some 87,000 clones, around 96% recorded once. Concerning this clone: The antigen remains unidentified.

This clonotype originated in a woman between 18 and 29 years old in good health and CMV-seronegative. The sample was PBMCs.

CDR3 coding DNA: TGTGCCAGCAGCTCCGATGAAGCGGGCGTCCACGAGCAGTACTTC. Amino acid sequence: CASSSDEAGVHEQYF. The chain links TRBV7-6 to TRBJ2-7; D possibly corresponds to TRBD2 (6 bases). The V gene's germline CDR1 is SGHVS and CDR2 FNYEAQ. The CDR3 is 15 residues long. Trimming cost V 4 bases and J 5 bases, with 18 bases left between them.